This TCR beta chain was captured in a study of T-cell memory formation after mild COVID-19. Study findings and constraints: Pre-infection memory showed some responding clones, and this suggested that cross-reactive memory joined. Contracting CD4+ clones lay largely in CM and EM, with CD8+ ones residing in EMRA. Contracting clones from day 15 to 85 showed balanced CD4/CD8; later expanders favored CD4+.

This CDR3 is 14 amino acids long. V shed 0 bases and J shed 0 bases, with 9 bases lying between them. CDR1 is DFQATT, CDR2 SNEGSKA, per germline (reference sequence). The authors produced TCR alpha and TCR beta cDNA libraries with sample barcodes and UMIs by 5'RACE using constant-segment primers. TCRdb reanalysed the 5' RACE reads using MiXCR and keeps one entry per CDR3 protein. The table lists hundreds of thousands of distinct CDR3 sequences, roughly 20% of them singletons. This clonotype was counted only a few times. Its antigen remains unidentified. Material: PBMCs or a T cell subset sorted from them (not recorded which). This TCR was recovered from an adult woman who had mild COVID-19 (a few samples of this study predate the infection). Cell type and time point are not known. The chain has TRBV20-1 and TRBJ2-7; D uncertain. The CDR3 DNA follows: TGCAGTGCTAGAGATAGCAGAAGCTCCTACGAGCAGTACTTC. Protein: CSARDSRSSYEQYF.